A selection of T cell receptor beta chains follows, all from one sample in a study of T cell changes during pregnancy in multiple sclerosis. Data came from immunoSEQ multiplex PCR; TCRdb stores just in-frame clones and leaves some out. Among about 59,000 clones listed, approximately 93% were seen once. The specimen was CD8+ T cells from peripheral blood mononuclear cells, collected in the third trimester of pregnancy. The receptors originated from a female donor with multiple sclerosis, enrolled in a pregnancy study. Each CDR3 is given with its conserved first and last residue. The D gene is left open where the match is weak. Where a row states a size, it is once, few, many or the class of an expanded clone; other rows omit it.

TRBD1 NA TRBJ1-2 TRBV7-9 TGTGCCAGCAGCTCCGACAGGGGGCGCGTCTATGGCTACACCTTC CASSSDRGRVYGYTF
TRBD1 NA TRBJ2-1 TRBV2 TGTGCCAGCAGGGCGGGACAGGGGATGGAGCAGTTCTTC CASRAGQGMEQFF
TRBD2 NA TRBJ2-1 TRBV12-5 TGTGCTAGTGGTTCGGGTCCGGGAGGGGGCTCCTACAATGAGCAGTTCTTC CASGSGPGGGSYNEQFF
TRBD2 NA TRBJ2-7 TRBV9 TGTGCCAGCAGCTTGACTAGCGGAGGGGACTACGAGCAGTACTTC CASSLTSGGDYEQYF
TRBD1 NA TRBJ2-7 TRBV19 TGTGCCAGTAGTGAAGGGACAGGGGGCTTGTACGAGCAGTACTTC CASSEGTGGLYEQYF
NA NA TRBJ1-1 TRBV11-2 TGTGCCAGCAGCCCTCACGGGGGGGAAACTGAAGCTTTCTTT CASSPHGGETEAFF
NA NA TRBJ2-1 TRBV5-1 TGCGCCAGCAGCTTACAGGGCCTATACAATGAGCAGTTCTTC CASSLQGLYNEQFF
TRBD2 NA TRBJ2-1 TRBV4-1 TGCGCCAGCAGCCAAGCTCAAGCGGGAGCTTACAATGAGCAGTTCTTC CASSQAQAGAYNEQFF
TRBD2 NA TRBJ2-1 TRBV7-9 TGTGCCAGCAGCTTTAGCGGGGAGCAGTTCTTC CASSFSGEQFF
TRBD1 NA TRBJ2-1 TRBV7-9 TGTGCCAGCAGCCTACGGACAGGGTGGGGCGAGCAGTTCTTC CASSLRTGWGEQFF
TRBD2 once TRBJ2-7 TRBV7-9 TGTGCCAGCAGCTTAGCCCCGAGCGGGAGGGCGTACGAGCAGTACTTC CASSLAPSGRAYEQYF
NA NA TRBJ2-1 TRBV5-6 TGTGCCAGCAGCCCGGGGGTGAGTAGCGGTGAGTTCTTC CASSPGVSSGEFF
TRBD1 NA TRBJ1-2 TRBV30 TGTGCCTGGAGAGGGACAGGGAGGGACTATGGCTACACCTTC CAWRGTGRDYGYTF
TRBD2 NA TRBJ2-7 TRBV11-2 TGTGCCAGCAGTCATAGCCGACTAGCGGGACCCTACGAGCAGTACTTC CASSHSRLAGPYEQYF
NA NA TRBJ1-5 TRBV28 TGTGCCAGCAGTTCCCTCCAGCCCCAGCATTTT CASSSLQPQHF
TRBD2 NA TRBJ2-1 TRBV9 TGTGCCAGCAGCGTAGGTCTTAGCGGGAGGTTTCAGTTCTTC CASSVGLSGRFQFF
TRBD1 NA TRBJ2-7 TRBV4-1 TGCGCCAGCAGCCAAGATCGAGGGACAGGGGTTTACGAGCAGTACTTC CASSQDRGTGVYEQYF
TRBD1 NA TRBJ1-2 TRBV4-1 TGCGCCAGCAGTCAGCTTTCATCGACAGGGGGGATCTATGGCTACACCTTC CASSQLSSTGGIYGYTF
NA once TRBJ1-2 TRBV4-3 TGCGCCAGCAGCCAAGAGCGGCGGTCTAACTATGGCTACACCTTC CASSQERRSNYGYTF